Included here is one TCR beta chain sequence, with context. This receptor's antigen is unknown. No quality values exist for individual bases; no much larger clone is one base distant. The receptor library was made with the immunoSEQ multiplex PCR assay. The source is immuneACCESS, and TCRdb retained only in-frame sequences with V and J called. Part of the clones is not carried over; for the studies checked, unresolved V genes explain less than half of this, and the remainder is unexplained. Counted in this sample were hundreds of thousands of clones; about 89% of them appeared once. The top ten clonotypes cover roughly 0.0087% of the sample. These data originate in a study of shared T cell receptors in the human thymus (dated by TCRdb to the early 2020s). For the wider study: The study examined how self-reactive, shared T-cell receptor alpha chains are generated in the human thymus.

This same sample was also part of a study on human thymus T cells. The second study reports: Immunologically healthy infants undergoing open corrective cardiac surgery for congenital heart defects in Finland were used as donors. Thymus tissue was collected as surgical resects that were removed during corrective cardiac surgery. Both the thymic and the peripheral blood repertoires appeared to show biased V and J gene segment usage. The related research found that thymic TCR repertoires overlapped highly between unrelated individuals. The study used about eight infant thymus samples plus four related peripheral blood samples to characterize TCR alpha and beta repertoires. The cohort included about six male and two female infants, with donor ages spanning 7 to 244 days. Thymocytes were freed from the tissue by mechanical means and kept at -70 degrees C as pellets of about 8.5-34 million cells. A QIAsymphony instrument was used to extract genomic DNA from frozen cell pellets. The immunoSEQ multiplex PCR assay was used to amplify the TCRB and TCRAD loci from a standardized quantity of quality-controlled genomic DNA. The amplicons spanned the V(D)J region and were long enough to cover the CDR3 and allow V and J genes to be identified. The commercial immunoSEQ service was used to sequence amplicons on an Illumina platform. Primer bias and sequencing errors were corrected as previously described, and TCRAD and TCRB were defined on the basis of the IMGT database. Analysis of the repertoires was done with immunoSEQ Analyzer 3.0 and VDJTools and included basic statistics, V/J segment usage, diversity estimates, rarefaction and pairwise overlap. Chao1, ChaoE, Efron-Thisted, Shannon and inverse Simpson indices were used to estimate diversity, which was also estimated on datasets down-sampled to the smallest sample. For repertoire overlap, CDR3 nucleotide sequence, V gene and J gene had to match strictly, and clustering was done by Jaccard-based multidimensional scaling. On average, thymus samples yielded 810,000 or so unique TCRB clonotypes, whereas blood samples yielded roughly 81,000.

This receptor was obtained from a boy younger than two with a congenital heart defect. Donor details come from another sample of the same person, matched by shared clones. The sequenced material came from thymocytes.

The DNA is as follows: TGTGCCAGCAGCTTGACAGGGTCAACGAACACTGAAGCTTTCTTT. The translation is CASSLTGSTNTEAFF. This receptor chain uses TRBV5-4 and TRBJ1-1; a tentative D call is TRBD1 (6 bases match). Sequences SGHNT (CDR1) and YYREEE (CDR2) are obtained from the germline V gene (reference sequence). There are 15 amino acids in the CDR3, from cysteine to phenylalanine inclusive. CDR3 DNA is the only sequence kept; it has 45 bases, read in frame from the first base. A distance of 11 bases separates the germline ends of V and J, which lose 1 base and 1 base respectively.